A selection of T cell receptor beta chains follows, all from one sample in a study of identical twins. TCRdb redid the calling of the 5' RACE reads with MiXCR, one entry per CDR3 protein. The sample includes about 470,000 distinct CDR3 sequences, approximately 25% of them seen just once. In addition, the sample was reused for a study of T cells expressing NK-cell markers.

Sequenced sample: CD4+ T cells sorted from blood. Source of these receptors: a woman between 18 and 29 years old in good health. Each CDR3 is given with its conserved first and last residue. Each record gives: D gene, clone size, V gene, J gene, CDR3 DNA, CDR3 protein. The D gene is left open where the match is weak. Size is omitted from some rows. Given values are once, few, many or a class for expanded clones.

d_gene: .; abundance: .; v_gene: TRBV20-1; j_gene: TRBJ1-2; CDR3nt: TGCAGTATTTTCGGGGGGCACCAAGGGGGGAACTATGGCTACACCTTC; CDR3aa: CSIFGGHQGGNYGYTF
d_gene: .; abundance: .; v_gene: TRBV28; j_gene: TRBJ2-6; CDR3nt: TGTGCCAGCAGGACAGGGGCCAACGTCCTGACTTTC; CDR3aa: CASRTGANVLTF
d_gene: TRBD1; abundance: .; v_gene: TRBV27; j_gene: TRBJ1-2; CDR3nt: TGTGCCAGCAGTCCGACAGGGAGTTCCCGTGGCTACACCTTC; CDR3aa: CASSPTGSSRGYTF
d_gene: .; abundance: few; v_gene: TRBV9; j_gene: TRBJ2-1; CDR3nt: TGTGCCAGCAGCGTAGATCCTAGAGGGGGTGAGCAGTTCTTC; CDR3aa: CASSVDPRGGEQFF
d_gene: .; abundance: .; v_gene: TRBV20-1; j_gene: TRBJ1-1; CDR3nt: TGCAGTGCTAGAGATAGACGGGGGCGCACTGAAGCTTTCTTT; CDR3aa: CSARDRRGRTEAFF
d_gene: .; abundance: .; v_gene: TRBV7-9; j_gene: TRBJ2-3; CDR3nt: TGTGCCAGCAGCTCCTGGGGTAGCCGGGACGTAGATACGCAGTATTTT; CDR3aa: CASSSWGSRDVDTQYF
d_gene: .; abundance: few; v_gene: TRBV7-9; j_gene: TRBJ1-1; CDR3nt: TGTGCCAGCAGCACGCGGGACCGATGGGACACTGAAGCTTTCTTT; CDR3aa: CASSTRDRWDTEAFF
d_gene: .; abundance: many; v_gene: TRBV5-1; j_gene: TRBJ2-2; CDR3nt: TGCGCCAGCAGCTTGGGAAGCACCGGGGAGCTGTTTTTT; CDR3aa: CASSLGSTGELFF
d_gene: .; abundance: .; v_gene: TRBV6-1; j_gene: TRBJ2-1; CDR3nt: TGTGCCAGCACTGCGGGGAGCTCCTACAATGAGCAGTTCTTC; CDR3aa: CASTAGSSYNEQFF
d_gene: TRBD2; abundance: .; v_gene: TRBV29-1; j_gene: TRBJ2-7; CDR3nt: TGCAGCGTTGAACTAGCGGGAAGGTACGAGCAGTACTTC; CDR3aa: CSVELAGRYEQYF
d_gene: TRBD2; abundance: few; v_gene: TRBV7-2; j_gene: TRBJ2-7; CDR3nt: TGTGCCAGCACCGTGGGACTAGTCTCCTACGAGCAGTACTTC; CDR3aa: CASTVGLVSYEQYF
d_gene: .; abundance: few; v_gene: TRBV5-6; j_gene: TRBJ2-1; CDR3nt: TGTGCCAGCAGCTTGCTAATCGGGGGCCTCAATGAGCAGTTCTTC; CDR3aa: CASSLLIGGLNEQFF
d_gene: .; abundance: .; v_gene: TRBV9; j_gene: TRBJ2-2; CDR3nt: TGTGCCAGCAGCGTAGAGCCGACAGTAGGCACCGGGGAGCTGTTTTTT; CDR3aa: CASSVEPTVGTGELFF
d_gene: .; abundance: .; v_gene: TRBV20-1; j_gene: TRBJ2-5; CDR3nt: TGCAGTGCTGGGGTGGAGACCCAGTACTTC; CDR3aa: CSAGVETQYF
d_gene: .; abundance: few; v_gene: TRBV9; j_gene: TRBJ2-7; CDR3nt: TGTGCCAGCAGCAGACCTTTAGACAGGCCCTACGAGCAGTACTTC; CDR3aa: CASSRPLDRPYEQYF
d_gene: .; abundance: .; v_gene: TRBV19; j_gene: TRBJ2-4; CDR3nt: TGTGCCAGTAGTATAGAGCACAGGTGGGGCAAAAACATTCAGTACTTC; CDR3aa: CASSIEHRWGKNIQYF
d_gene: TRBD1; abundance: many; v_gene: TRBV12-3/TRBV12-4; j_gene: TRBJ1-5; CDR3nt: TGTGCCAGCACCAGGACAGGGGGCTGGTTTCAGCCCCAGCATTTT; CDR3aa: CASTRTGGWFQPQHF
d_gene: TRBD1; abundance: once; v_gene: TRBV18; j_gene: TRBJ1-2; CDR3nt: TGTGCCAGCTCACCGACAGGGGGTGACTATGGCTACACCTTC; CDR3aa: CASSPTGGDYGYTF
d_gene: .; abundance: many; v_gene: TRBV5-5; j_gene: TRBJ1-2; CDR3nt: TGTGCCAGCAGCTTGGGGGGAGCTAACTATGGCTACACCTTC; CDR3aa: CASSLGGANYGYTF
d_gene: .; abundance: .; v_gene: TRBV20-1; j_gene: TRBJ2-3; CDR3nt: TGCAGTGCTAGAGTTGCGGGTTCCCGCACAGATACGCAGTATTTT; CDR3aa: CSARVAGSRTDTQYF